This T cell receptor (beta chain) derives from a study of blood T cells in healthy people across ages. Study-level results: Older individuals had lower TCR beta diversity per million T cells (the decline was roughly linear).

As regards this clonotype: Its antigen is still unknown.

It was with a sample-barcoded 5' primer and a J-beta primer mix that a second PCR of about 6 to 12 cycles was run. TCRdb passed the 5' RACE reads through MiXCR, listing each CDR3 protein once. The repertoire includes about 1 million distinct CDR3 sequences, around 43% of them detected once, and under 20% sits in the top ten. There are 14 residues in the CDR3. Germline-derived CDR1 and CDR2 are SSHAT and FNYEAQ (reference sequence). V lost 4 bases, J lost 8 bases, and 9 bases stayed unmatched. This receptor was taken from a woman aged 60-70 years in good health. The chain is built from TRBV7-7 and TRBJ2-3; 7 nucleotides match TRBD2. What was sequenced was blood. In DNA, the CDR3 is TGTGCCAGCAGCTCCGGACTAGATTCGGGTACGCAGTATTTT. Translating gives CASSSGLDSGTQYF.